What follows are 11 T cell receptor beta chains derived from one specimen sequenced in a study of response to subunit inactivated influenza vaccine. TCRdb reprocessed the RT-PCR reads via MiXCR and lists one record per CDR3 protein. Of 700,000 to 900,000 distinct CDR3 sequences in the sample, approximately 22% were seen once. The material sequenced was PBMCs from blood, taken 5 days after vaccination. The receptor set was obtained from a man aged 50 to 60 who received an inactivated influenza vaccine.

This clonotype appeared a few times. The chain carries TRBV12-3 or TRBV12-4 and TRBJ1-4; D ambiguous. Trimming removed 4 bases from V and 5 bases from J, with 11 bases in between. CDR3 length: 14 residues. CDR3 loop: CASSSVGRNEKLFF. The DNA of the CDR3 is TGTGCCAGCAGTTCCGTGGGCAGGAATGAAAAACTGTTTTTT.

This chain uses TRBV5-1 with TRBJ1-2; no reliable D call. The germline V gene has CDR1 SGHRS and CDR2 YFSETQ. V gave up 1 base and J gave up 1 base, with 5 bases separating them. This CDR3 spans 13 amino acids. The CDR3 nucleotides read TGCGCCAGCAGCTTGAAGGTTAACTATGGCTACACCTTC. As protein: CASSLKVNYGYTF.

The CDR3 protein is CASSSGTGFADTQYF. The CDR3 region has the DNA TGCGCCAGCAGCTCCGGGACAGGGTTCGCAGATACGCAGTATTTT. V and J are TRBV5-1 and TRBJ2-3; 9 bases line up with TRBD1. V shed 3 bases, J shed 4 bases, and the junction held 6 bases outside the gene matches. CDR1 is SGHRS, CDR2 YFSETQ, per germline. This CDR3 has 15 residues.

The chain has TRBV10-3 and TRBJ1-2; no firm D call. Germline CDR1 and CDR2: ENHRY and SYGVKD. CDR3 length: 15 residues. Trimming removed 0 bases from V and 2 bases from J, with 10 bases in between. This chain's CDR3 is CAISESIGRNYGYTF. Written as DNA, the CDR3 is TGTGCCATCAGTGAGTCGATTGGCAGAAACTATGGCTACACCTTC.

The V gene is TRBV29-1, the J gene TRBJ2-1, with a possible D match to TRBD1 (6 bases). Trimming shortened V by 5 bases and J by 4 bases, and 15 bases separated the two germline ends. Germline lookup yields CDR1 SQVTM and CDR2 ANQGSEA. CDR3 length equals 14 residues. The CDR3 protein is CSVQDSSLYNEQFF. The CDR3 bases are TGCAGCGTTCAGGACAGTTCCCTATACAATGAGCAGTTCTTC.

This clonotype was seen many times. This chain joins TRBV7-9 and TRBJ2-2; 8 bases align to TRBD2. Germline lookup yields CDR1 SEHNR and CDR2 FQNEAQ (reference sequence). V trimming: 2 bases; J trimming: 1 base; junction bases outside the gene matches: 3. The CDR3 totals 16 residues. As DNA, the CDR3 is TGTGCCAGCAGCTTAAGCGGGGGCCTGAACACCGGGGAGCTGTTTTTT. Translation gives CASSLSGGLNTGELFF.

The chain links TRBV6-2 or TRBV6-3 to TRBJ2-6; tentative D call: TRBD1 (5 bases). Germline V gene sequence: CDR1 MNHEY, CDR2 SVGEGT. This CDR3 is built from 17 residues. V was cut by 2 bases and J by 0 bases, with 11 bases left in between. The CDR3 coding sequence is TGTGCCAGCAGTTACGGGCAGGGAAGCTCTGGGGCCAACGTCCTGACTTTC. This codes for CASSYGQGSSGANVLTF.

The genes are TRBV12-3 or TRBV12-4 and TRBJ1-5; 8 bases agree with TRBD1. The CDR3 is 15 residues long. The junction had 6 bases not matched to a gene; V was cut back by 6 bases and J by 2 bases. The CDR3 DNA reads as TGTGCCAGCAGGAGTGGACAGGGTGGCAATCAGCCCCAGCATTTT. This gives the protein CASRSGQGGNQPQHF.

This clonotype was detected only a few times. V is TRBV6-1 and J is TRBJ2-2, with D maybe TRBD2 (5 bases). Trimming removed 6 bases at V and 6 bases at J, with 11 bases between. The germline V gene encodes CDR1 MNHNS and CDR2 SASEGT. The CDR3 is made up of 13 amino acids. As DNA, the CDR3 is TGTGCCAGCAGCCCGACTATATCCGGGGAGCTGTTTTTT. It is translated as CASSPTISGELFF.

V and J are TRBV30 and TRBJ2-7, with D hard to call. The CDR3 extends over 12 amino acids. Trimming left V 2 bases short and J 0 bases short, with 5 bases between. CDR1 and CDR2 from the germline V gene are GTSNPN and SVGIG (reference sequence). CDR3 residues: CAWSPYSYEQYF. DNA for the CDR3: TGTGCCTGGAGTCCATACTCCTACGAGCAGTACTTC.

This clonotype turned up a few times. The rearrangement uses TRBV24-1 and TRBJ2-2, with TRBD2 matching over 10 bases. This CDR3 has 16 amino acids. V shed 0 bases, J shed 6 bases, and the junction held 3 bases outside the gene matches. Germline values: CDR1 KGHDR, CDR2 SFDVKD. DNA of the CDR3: TGTGCCACCAGTGATTTGCGGCTAGCGGGAGCCGGGGAGCTGTTTTTT. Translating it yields CATSDLRLAGAGELFF.